A selection of T cell receptor beta chains follows, all from one sample in a study of shared clonotypes between healthy human individuals. Produced via immunoSEQ multiplex PCR; TCRdb's table is partial and in-frame only. The repertoire has roughly 1,500,000 clones, 98% of them found once; the top ten carry 0.3% to 0.45%. Sequences were obtained from naive CD4+ T cells sorted from blood. All receptors derive from a man aged 25-45 years in good health. CDR3s include the opening cysteine and the closing phenylalanine or tryptophan. D genes are given only for firm matches. Rows give clone size only sometimes, using once, few, many, or a class for an expanded clone.

j_call clone_size v_call d_call cdr3_nt cdr3_aa
TRBJ2-7 - TRBV18 - TGTGCCAGCTCCCTCCTCCCCGGGAGCAACGAGCAGTACTTC CASSLLPGSNEQYF
TRBJ1-3 - TRBV5-1 TRBD1 TGCGCCAGCAGCGACAGGGTGTCTGGAAACACCATATATTTT CASSDRVSGNTIYF
TRBJ2-1 - TRBV27 - TGTGCCAGCAGACGGGTGGGCCACTACAATGAGCAGTTCTTC CASRRVGHYNEQFF
TRBJ2-3 - TRBV9 TRBD1 TGTGCCAGCAGCTCGACCGGGACAGGGATCGGGAGATTCACAGATACGCAGTATTTT CASSSTGTGIGRFTDTQYF
TRBJ2-5 - TRBV9 TRBD1 TGTGCCAGCAGCGGATACTTAGGACAGGGAGAGACCCAGTACTTC CASSGYLGQGETQYF
TRBJ2-7 - TRBV5-1 TRBD2 TGCGCCAGCAGCCCAATTGGGGGCGGGAGGCTTGAATACTTC CASSPIGGGRLEYF
TRBJ2-7 - TRBV2 TRBD1 TGTGCCAGCAGTGGTCCGGGACAGGGCCCCTACGAGCAGTACTTC CASSGPGQGPYEQYF
TRBJ2-2 - TRBV9 TRBD1 TGTGCCAGCAGCGTGACAGGGATGCACACCGGGGAGCTGTTTTTT CASSVTGMHTGELFF
TRBJ2-7 once TRBV9 TRBD2 TGTGCCAGCAGCCCACACAAGGGTAGCGGGAGGCCCTACGAGCAGTACTTC CASSPHKGSGRPYEQYF
TRBJ2-1 - TRBV20-1 - TGCAGTGCTAGGATGGGGAATGAGCAGTTCTTC CSARMGNEQFF
TRBJ1-2 - TRBV2 - TGTGCCAGCAGTGAATTGGCCATTTCCTCCAACTATGGCTACACCTTC CASSELAISSNYGYTF
TRBJ1-2 - TRBV27 TRBD1 TGTGCCAGCAGTTTTGCCCAGGGACAGGGGGGCTATGGCTACACCTTC CASSFAQGQGGYGYTF
TRBJ2-7 - TRBV10-1 TRBD2 TGCGCCAGCAGCACTAGCGGGAGGCCGGGGGAGCAGTACTTC CASSTSGRPGEQYF
TRBJ2-1 - TRBV5-1 - TGCGCCAGCAGCTTGGACAGGGGAGGACAGTTCTTC CASSLDRGGQFF
TRBJ2-3 - TRBV6-6 - TGTGCCAGCAGGGCCCGGGGCACAGATACGCAGTATTTT CASRARGTDTQYF
TRBJ2-3 - TRBV4-3 - TGCGCCAGCAGCCAAGAAGGGCGGCCCACAGATACGCAGTATTTT CASSQEGRPTDTQYF
TRBJ2-2 - TRBV18 TRBD2 TGTGCCAGCTCACCAGGACTAGCGGGTAACACCGGGGAGCTGTTTTTT CASSPGLAGNTGELFF
TRBJ1-1 - TRBV11-3 - TGTGCCAGCAGCCCATCACCCCTCTCTGAAGCTTTCTTT CASSPSPLSEAFF
TRBJ2-3 - TRBV28 - TGTGCCAGCAGTTTATTCCCCATGGATACGCAGTATTTT CASSLFPMDTQYF
TRBJ1-5 - TRBV28 - TGTGCCAGCAGTTTTGATTCTCAGCCCCAGCATTTT CASSFDSQPQHF
TRBJ1-4 - TRBV5-1 - TGCGCCAGCAGCGGAAGAGGGGGGCCAACTAATGAAAAACTGTTTTTT CASSGRGGPTNEKLFF
TRBJ2-1 - TRBV27 TRBD2 TGTGCCAGCAGTTTGGTCGGGAGGGCCGCGCGAGATGAGCAGTTCTTC CASSLVGRAARDEQFF
TRBJ2-2 - TRBV29-1 - TGCACTGGACTCCTGAACACCGGGGAGCTGTTTTTT CTGLLNTGELFF
TRBJ1-4 once TRBV28 - TGTGCCAGCAGGGGCCCGGGACCCGCAAAACTGTTTTTT CASRGPGPAKLFF
TRBJ2-7 - TRBV28 TRBD2 TGTGCCAGCAGTTTATCTAGAGGGCATAGCGGGAGGCACTACGAGCAGTACTTC CASSLSRGHSGRHYEQYF
TRBJ1-1 - TRBV25-1 - TGTGCCAGCAGTAGCTCGGGACGTAACAGTGCACAGACTGAAGCTTTCTTT CASSSSGRNSAQTEAFF
TRBJ2-7 - TRBV5-1 - TGCGCCAGCAGCTTGGCCGCCGAGCTGGAGCAGTACTTC CASSLAAELEQYF
TRBJ1-1 - TRBV7-9 - TGTGCCAGCAGCTTACTCTGGCAGGGGCAGAGGAACACTGAAGCTTTCTTT CASSLLWQGQRNTEAFF
TRBJ1-5 - TRBV10-3 - TGTGCCATCAGGTCAGACAGAAATCAGCCCCAGCATTTT CAIRSDRNQPQHF
TRBJ2-5 few TRBV20-1 - TGCAGTGCTAGTCAAGAGACCCAGTACTTC CSASQETQYF
TRBJ2-5 - TRBV12-5 TRBD1 TGTGCTAGTGGTTTGGTCGCAGGGGGATCCCAGTACTTC CASGLVAGGSQYF
TRBJ2-1 - TRBV7-6 TRBD2 TGTGCCAGCAGCTTAGATCGAACTGGCGGGAGGCGGACCTACAATGAGCAGTTCTTC CASSLDRTGGRRTYNEQFF
TRBJ2-7 - TRBV28 - TGTGCCAGCAGTACGACAGTTTCCAGGTACTTC CASSTTVSRYF
TRBJ2-3 - TRBV29-1 - TGCAGCGTGGAGGTTTCAGATACGCAGTATTTT CSVEVSDTQYF
TRBJ1-5 - TRBV5-6 TRBD1 TGTGCCAGCAGCCTAGGGACAGGGCGACCTAATCAGCCCCAGCATTTT CASSLGTGRPNQPQHF
TRBJ2-7 - TRBV5-1 TRBD2 TGCGCCAGCAGCTCCCTAGCGGGAACCGACGAGCAGTACTTC CASSSLAGTDEQYF